Below are 4 T cell receptor beta chains sequenced from a single sample in a study of blood T cell repertoires in COVID-19 (dated by TCRdb to the early 2020s). The library relied on the immunoSEQ multiplex PCR assay. TCRdb limited this immuneACCESS table to in-frame rearrangements with V and J called. A share of clones is missing; checked studies link under half to unresolved V genes, and the rest is unexplained. The sample yields roughly 70,000 clones; about 80% were counted once. The top ten clonotypes cover 15% to 20% of the sample. Sequenced: peripheral blood. The receptors were sampled from a man aged 70-80 years who had recovered from COVID-19.

This clone was seen a few times. This chain connects TRBV7-9 to TRBJ1-5; D remains ambiguous. CDR3 length: 12 amino acids. V dropped 8 bases and J dropped 5 bases, with 10 bases sitting between them. From germline, CDR1 is SEHNR and CDR2 FQNEAQ (reference sequence). CDR3 in DNA: TGTGCCAGCGGCCCCGAAGATCAGCCCCAGCATTTT. It is translated as CASGPEDQPQHF.

The chain has TRBV18 and TRBJ1-1; 7 nucleotides match TRBD1. CDR3 length: 15 residues. Germline V gene lookup returns CDR1 KGHSH and CDR2 LQKENI. V lost 3 bases, J lost 1 base, and 5 bases stayed unmatched. CDR3 loop: CASSPQGDKNTEAFF. The CDR3, as DNA: TGTGCCAGCTCACCCCAGGGGGATAAGAACACTGAAGCTTTCTTT.

The chain has TRBV18 and TRBJ1-1; TRBD1 matches 7 bases. Looked up from germline, CDR1 is KGHSH and CDR2 is LQKENI. This CDR3 is 14 amino acids long. Trimming cost V 4 bases and J 3 bases; bases outside gene matches: 5. Written as DNA, the CDR3 is TGTGCCAGCTCACGAGGACAGGAGTACACTGAAGCTTTCTTT. Amino acids: CASSRGQEYTEAFF.

The chain couples TRBV12-3 or TRBV12-4 to TRBJ1-2; 8 nucleotides match TRBD1. There are 12 residues in the CDR3. Trimming cost V 5 bases and J 8 bases; bases outside gene matches: 4. The CDR3 region is CASSQRTGGYTF. Here the CDR3 DNA reads TGTGCCAGCAGTCAACGGACAGGGGGCTACACCTTC.